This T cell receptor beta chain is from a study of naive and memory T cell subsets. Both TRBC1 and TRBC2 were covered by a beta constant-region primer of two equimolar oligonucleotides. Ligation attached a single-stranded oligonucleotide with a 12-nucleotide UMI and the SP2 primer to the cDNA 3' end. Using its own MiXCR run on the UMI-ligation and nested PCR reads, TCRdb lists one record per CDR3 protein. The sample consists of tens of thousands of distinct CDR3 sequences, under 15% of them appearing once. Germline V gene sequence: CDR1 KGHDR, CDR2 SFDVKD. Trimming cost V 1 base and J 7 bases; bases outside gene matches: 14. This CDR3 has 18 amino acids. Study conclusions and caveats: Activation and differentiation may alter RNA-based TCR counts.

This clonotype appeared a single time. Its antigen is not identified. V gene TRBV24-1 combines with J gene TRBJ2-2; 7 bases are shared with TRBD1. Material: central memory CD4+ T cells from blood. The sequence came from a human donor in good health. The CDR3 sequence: CATSDFKSLGGEVGELFF. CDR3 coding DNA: TGTGCCACCAGTGATTTTAAGTCTTTAGGGGGCGAGGTCGGGGAGCTGTTTTTT.